This T cell receptor (beta chain) was sequenced in a study of blood T cell repertoires in COVID-19. Here immunoSEQ multiplex PCR was the method, and the copy in TCRdb shows in-frame clones only, minus some. This table has roughly 170,000 clones, 75% to 90% appearing once. This TCR was sampled from a woman aged 45-65 years who had recovered from COVID-19. The sample was PBMCs or T cells enriched from blood (not recorded which).

The CDR3 nucleotides read TGTGCCAGCGAACTAGCCGGGGGAGAGACCCAGTACTTC. Amino acids: CASELAGGETQYF. The chain combines TRBV12-3 or TRBV12-4 with TRBJ2-5; the D gene is possibly TRBD2 (6 bases). The CDR3 totals 13 residues. Between the trimmed V and J ends, which lost 8 bases and 4 bases, there was a span of 14 bases.